This paragraph covers one TCR beta chain sequence. Sample-barcoded 5' priming and a J-beta primer mix drove a second PCR of about 7 to 11 cycles. TCRdb fed the 5' RACE reads into MiXCR, producing one record per CDR3 protein. The sample shows 1.5 million to 1.8 million distinct CDR3 sequences, 35% to 45% of them seen only once. This record belongs to a study of blood T cells in healthy people across ages. CDR3 length equals 14 residues. Germline V CDR1 and CDR2: MNHNS, SASEGT. The ends lost 7 bases at V and 7 bases at J; junction bases unmatched: 9. The rearrangement uses TRBV6-1 and TRBJ2-7; 11 bases agree with TRBD2. The sample was blood. The TCR originated in a woman younger than 35 in good health. This chain's CDR3 is CASIRSGRANEQYF. The CDR3 region has the DNA TGTGCCAGCATTCGTAGCGGGAGGGCCAATGAGCAGTACTTC.